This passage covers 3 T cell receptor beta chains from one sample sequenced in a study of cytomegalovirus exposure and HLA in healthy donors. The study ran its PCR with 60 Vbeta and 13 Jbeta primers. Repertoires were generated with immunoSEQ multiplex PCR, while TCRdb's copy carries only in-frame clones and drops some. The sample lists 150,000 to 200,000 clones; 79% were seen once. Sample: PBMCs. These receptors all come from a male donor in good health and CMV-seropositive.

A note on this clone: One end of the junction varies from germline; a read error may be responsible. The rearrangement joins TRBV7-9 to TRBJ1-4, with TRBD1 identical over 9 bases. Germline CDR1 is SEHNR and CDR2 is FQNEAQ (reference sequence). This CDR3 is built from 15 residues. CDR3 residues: CSSSSNRGRREKLFF. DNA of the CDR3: TGTTCCAGCAGCTCGAACAGGGGGCGTCGTGAAAAACTGTTTTTT.

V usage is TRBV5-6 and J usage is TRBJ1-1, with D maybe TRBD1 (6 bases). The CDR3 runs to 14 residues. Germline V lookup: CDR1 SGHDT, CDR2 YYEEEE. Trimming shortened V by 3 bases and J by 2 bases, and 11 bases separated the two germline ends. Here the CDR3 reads CASSWTGTNTEAFF. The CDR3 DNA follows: TGTGCCAGCAGCTGGACCGGGACAAACACTGAAGCTTTCTTT.

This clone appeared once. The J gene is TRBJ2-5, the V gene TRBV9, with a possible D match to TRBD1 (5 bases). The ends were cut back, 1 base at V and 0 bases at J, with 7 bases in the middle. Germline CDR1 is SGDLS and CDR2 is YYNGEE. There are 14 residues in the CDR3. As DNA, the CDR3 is TGTGCCAGCAGCGTATCAGGGAACCAAGAGACCCAGTACTTC. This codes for CASSVSGNQETQYF. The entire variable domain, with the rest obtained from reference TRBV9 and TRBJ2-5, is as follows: DSGVTQTPKHLITATGQRVTLRCSPRSGDLSVYWYQQSLDQGLQFLIQYYNGEERAKGNILERFSAQQFPDLHSELNLSSLELGDSALYFCASSVSGNQETQYFGPGTRLLVL.